This TCR beta chain was identified during a study of shared clonotypes between healthy human individuals. Study-wide points: Clonotypes not shared had lower generation probabilities than those common to all four donors.

Division of CD4+ cells produced a CD45RA+ naive subset and a CD45RA-negative memory subset. Remarks on this clone: What it binds is not known.

Genomic DNA from each subset was divided evenly over several immunoSEQ plates. The method was immunoSEQ multiplex PCR; TCRdb's version includes in-frame clones alone and lacks a portion of them. The table has roughly 2.5 million clones, about 92% seen once. Germline CDR1 reads MDHEN; CDR2 reads SYDVKM. This CDR3 spans 14 amino acids. Trimming removed 7 bases from V and 8 bases from J; junction bases left unmatched: 10. The source is a man aged 18 to 30 in good health. V usage is TRBV28 and J usage is TRBJ1-4, with TRBD1 matching over 7 bases. The sequenced material came from naive CD4+ T cells sorted from blood. Subset here: CD45RA+ positively selected. The CDR3 bases are TGTGCCAGCACTAGACAGGGTCGAAGGGAAAAACTGTTTTTT. Amino acid sequence: CASTRQGRREKLFF.